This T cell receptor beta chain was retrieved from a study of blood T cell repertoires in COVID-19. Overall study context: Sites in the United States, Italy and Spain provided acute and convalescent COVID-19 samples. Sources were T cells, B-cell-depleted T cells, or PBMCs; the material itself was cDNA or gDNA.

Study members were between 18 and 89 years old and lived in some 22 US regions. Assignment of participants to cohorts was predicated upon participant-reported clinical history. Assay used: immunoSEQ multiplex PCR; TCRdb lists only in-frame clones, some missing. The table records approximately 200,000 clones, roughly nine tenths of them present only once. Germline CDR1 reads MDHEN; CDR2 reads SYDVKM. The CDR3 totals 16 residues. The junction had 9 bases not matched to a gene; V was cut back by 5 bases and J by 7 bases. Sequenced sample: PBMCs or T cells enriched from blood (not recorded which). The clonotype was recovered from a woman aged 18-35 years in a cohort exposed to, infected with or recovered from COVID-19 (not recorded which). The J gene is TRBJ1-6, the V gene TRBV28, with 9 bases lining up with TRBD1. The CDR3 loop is CASSPPGQGRNSPLHF. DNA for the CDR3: TGTGCCAGCAGTCCGCCAGGACAGGGGCGCAATTCACCCCTCCACTTT.